The sequence of this T cell receptor beta chain was determined in a study of blood T cell repertoires in COVID-19. This CDR3 is built from 11 residues. Trimming took off 2 bases at V and 6 bases at J, with 5 bases between the two ends. In germline, CDR1 is MNHEY, CDR2 SVGEGT. Some clones are missing from TCRdb's copy, which holds only in-frame ones; the method was immunoSEQ multiplex PCR. The table lists more than 250,000 clones, around 88% of them singletons. Ages ranged from roughly 18 to 100 years, with residence in some 25 US areas. The sequencing input was PBMCs or T cells enriched from blood (not recorded which). The chain joins TRBV6-2 or TRBV6-3 to TRBJ2-7; D gene uncertain. The sequence came from a woman in her thirties or forties who had recovered from COVID-19. The CDR3 protein is CASSYLSEQYF. Here the CDR3 DNA reads TGTGCCAGCAGTTACCTTTCCGAGCAGTACTTC.